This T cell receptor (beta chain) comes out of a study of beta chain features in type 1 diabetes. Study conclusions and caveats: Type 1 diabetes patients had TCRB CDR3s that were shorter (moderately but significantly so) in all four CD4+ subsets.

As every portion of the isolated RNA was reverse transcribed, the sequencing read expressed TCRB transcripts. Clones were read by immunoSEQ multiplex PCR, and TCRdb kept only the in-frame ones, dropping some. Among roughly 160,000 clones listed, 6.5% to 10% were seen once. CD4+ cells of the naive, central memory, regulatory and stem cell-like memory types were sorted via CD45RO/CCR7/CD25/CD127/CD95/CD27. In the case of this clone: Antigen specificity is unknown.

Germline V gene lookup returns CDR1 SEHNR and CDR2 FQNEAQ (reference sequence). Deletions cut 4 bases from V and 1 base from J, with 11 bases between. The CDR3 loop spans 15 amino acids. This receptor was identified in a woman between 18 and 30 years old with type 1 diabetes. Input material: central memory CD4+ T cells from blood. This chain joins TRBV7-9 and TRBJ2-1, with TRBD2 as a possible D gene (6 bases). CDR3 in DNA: TGTGCCAGCAGCTCTCGACTAGGGTCCTACAATGAGCAGTTCTTC. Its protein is CASSSRLGSYNEQFF.